The sequence of this TCR beta chain was determined in a study of CD8+ T cells in alopecia areata. Study-wide points: Only one nonresponder was present, which leaves the link between baseline CD8+ expansion and response uncertain. During tofacitinib treatment, many expanded lesional clones remained in scalp and blood.

Concerning this clone itself: Its antigen remains unknown.

Treatment reported: oral pan-JAK inhibitor, 5-10 mg twice daily. It was cDNA, reverse transcribed from extracted RNA, that served as the sequencing template. Measured with immunoSEQ multiplex PCR; TCRdb has only the in-frame clones, and not every one. The sample has some 88,000 clones; roughly 45% are singletons. After removal of 2 bases from V and 7 bases from J, the junction contained 10 bases not matched to a gene. Germline values: CDR1 MGHRA, CDR2 YSYEKL. This CDR3 is 15 amino acids long. The sequence derives from a human donor with alopecia areata. The sample in question was CD8+ T cells sorted from blood, obtained at week 24, from a patient treated with tofacitinib. This chain joins TRBV4-1 and TRBJ2-7, with 8 bases fitting TRBD2. The CDR3 sequence is CASSQYAGGSREQYF. CDR3 DNA sequence: TGCGCCAGCAGCCAATATGCGGGAGGCTCGAGGGAGCAGTACTTC.